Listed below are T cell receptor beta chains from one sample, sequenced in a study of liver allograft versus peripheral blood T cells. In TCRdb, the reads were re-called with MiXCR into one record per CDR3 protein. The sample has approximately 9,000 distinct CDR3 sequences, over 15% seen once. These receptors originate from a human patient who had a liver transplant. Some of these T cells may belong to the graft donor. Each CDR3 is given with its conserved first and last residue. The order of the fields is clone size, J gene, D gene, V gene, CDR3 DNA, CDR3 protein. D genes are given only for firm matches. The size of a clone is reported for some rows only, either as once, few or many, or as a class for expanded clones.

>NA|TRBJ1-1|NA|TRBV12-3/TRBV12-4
TGTGCCAGCAGTTTAGGGGACGCCGGGACTGAAGCTTTCTTT
CASSLGDAGTEAFF
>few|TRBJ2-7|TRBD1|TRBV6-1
TGTGCCAGCAGTGAAAAGGGACAGGGGAACTACGAGCAGTACTTC
CASSEKGQGNYEQYF
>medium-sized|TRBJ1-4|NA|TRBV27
TGTGCCAGCAGTCCCCGAGGCAATGGGGCTGAAAAACTGTTTTTT
CASSPRGNGAEKLFF
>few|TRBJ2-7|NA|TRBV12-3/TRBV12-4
TGTGCCAGCAGTTTTTCATACGAGCAGTACTTC
CASSFSYEQYF
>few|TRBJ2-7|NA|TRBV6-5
TGTGCCAGCAGTTCGTTAAGGGGCGGCGAGCAGTACTTC
CASSSLRGGEQYF
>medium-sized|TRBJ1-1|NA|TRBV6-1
TGTGCCAGCAGTGAAGGTGGGACACGGAGTGAAGCTTTCTTT
CASSEGGTRSEAFF
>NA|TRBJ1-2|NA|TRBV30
TGTGCCTGGACAGGTCTGCAAAGGTCCGAGGGTGGCTACACCTTC
CAWTGLQRSEGGYTF
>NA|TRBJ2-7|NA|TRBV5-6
TGTGCCAGCAGCCCAGGACGAAAAGAGCAGTACTTC
CASSPGRKEQYF
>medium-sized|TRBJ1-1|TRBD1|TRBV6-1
TGTGCCAGCAGTCCGACAGGGGCGCACACTGAAGCTTTCTTT
CASSPTGAHTEAFF
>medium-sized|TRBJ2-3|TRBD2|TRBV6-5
TGTGCCACCCTGTGCGGGGAGGGACGCCTGGCACATCGAGATACGCAGTATTTT
CATLCGEGRLAHRDTQYF
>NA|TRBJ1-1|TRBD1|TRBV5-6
TGTGCCAGCAGCTGGGGGACAGGCGGGTTCGGAAGGACTGAAGCTTTCTTT
CASSWGTGGFGRTEAFF
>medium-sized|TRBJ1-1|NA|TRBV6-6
TGTGCCAGCAACCAAGGGGGGGATTGGACTGAAGCTTTCTTT
CASNQGGDWTEAFF
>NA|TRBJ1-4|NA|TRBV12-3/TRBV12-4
TGTGCCAGCAGTTTGGGAGTTGGAAATGAAAAACTGTTTTTT
CASSLGVGNEKLFF
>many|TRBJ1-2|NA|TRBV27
TGTGCCAGCAGCCCTACAGGGATCCATGGCTACACCTTC
CASSPTGIHGYTF
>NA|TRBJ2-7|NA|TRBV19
TGTGCCAGTAGTCCCGGACTCTTCTACGAGCAGTACTTC
CASSPGLFYEQYF
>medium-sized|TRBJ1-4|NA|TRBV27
TGTGCCACCGCGGCGGGGGGCTCTGAAAAACTGTTTTTT
CATAAGGSEKLFF
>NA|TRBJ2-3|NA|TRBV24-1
TGTGCCACCCAAGCGACTAGCACAGATACGCAGTATTTT
CATQATSTDTQYF
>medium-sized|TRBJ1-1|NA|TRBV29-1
TGCAGCGTTATCTCGGATATAGGACGGGTGAGGGCTGAAGCTTTCTTT
CSVISDIGRVRAEAFF
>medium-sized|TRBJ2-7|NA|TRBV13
TGTGCCAGCAGCTTGGGGCAGGGTTACGAGCAGTACTTC
CASSLGQGYEQYF
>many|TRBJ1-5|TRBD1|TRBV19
TGTGCCAGTCGGACAGGGGGACAGCCCCAGCATTTT
CASRTGGQPQHF
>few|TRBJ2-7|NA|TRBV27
TGTGCCAGCAGTTTATTCGGGGGAGGAACCTACGAGCAGTACTTC
CASSLFGGGTYEQYF
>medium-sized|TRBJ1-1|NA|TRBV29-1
TGCAGCGTTGGATGGGGGGCAAAGGACTCCTTTGAAGCTTTCTTT
CSVGWGAKDSFEAFF
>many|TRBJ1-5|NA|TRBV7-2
TGTGCCAGCAGCGTTGGACTGAACAATCAGCCCCAGCATTTT
CASSVGLNNQPQHF
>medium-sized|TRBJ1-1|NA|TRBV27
TGTGCCAGCAGTTTGAAGGGCCCGAACACTGAAGCTTTCTTT
CASSLKGPNTEAFF
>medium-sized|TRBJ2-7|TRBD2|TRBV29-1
TGCAGCGTTGAGGGGGGGGAAAACTCCTACGAGCAGTACTTC
CSVEGGENSYEQYF
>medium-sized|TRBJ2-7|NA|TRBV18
TGTGCCAGCTCTCCCGACAGGTCCTACGAGCAGTACTTC
CASSPDRSYEQYF
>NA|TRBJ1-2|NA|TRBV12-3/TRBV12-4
TGTGCCAGCAGGTCCGGGAAAGACTATGGCTACACCTTC
CASRSGKDYGYTF
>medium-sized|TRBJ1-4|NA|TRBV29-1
TGCAGCGTTGGGAGCGGAGGAAGGAAGGAAAAACTGTTTTTT
CSVGSGGRKEKLFF
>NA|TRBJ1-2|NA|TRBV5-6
TGTGCCAGCAGCTTGGGGGGGGGAAACTATGGCTACACCTTC
CASSLGGGNYGYTF
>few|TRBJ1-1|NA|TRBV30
TGTGCCTGGAACCGGAACACTGAAGCTTTCTTT
CAWNRNTEAFF
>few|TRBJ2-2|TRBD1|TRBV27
TGTGCCAGCAGTTTAAAATCCAACAGGGGGACCGGGGAGCTGTTTTTT
CASSLKSNRGTGELFF
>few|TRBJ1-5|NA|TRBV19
TGTGCCAGTAGTCGGCGGGGGCAGCCCCAGCATTTT
CASSRRGQPQHF
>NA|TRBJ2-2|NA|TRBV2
TGTGCCAGCAACGATGGAGGGGAGCTGTTTTTT
CASNDGGELFF
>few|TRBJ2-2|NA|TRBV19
TGTGCCAGTAAGAATCATACAGGCTTGCGCACCGGGGAGCTGTTTTTT
CASKNHTGLRTGELFF
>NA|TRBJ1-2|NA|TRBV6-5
TGTGCCAGCAGTAGGCAGGGCTACTACACCTTC
CASSRQGYYTF
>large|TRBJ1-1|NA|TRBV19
TGTGCCAGTAGTATAGGAATGGACACTGAAGCTTTCTTT
CASSIGMDTEAFF
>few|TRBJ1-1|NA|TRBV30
TGTGCCTGGAGTGACGACATGAACACTGAAGCTTTCTTT
CAWSDDMNTEAFF
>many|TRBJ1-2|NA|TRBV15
TGTGCCACCAGCAGAGATCGCAGGGAGGTGTATGGGTACACCTTC
CATSRDRREVYGYTF
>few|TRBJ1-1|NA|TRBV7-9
TGTGCCAGCAGCTTGGGGTACACTTCGAACACTGAAGCTTTCTTT
CASSLGYTSNTEAFF
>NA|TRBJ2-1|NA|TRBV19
TGTGCCAGTTCCCAGGGCGAGCAGTTCTTC
CASSQGEQFF
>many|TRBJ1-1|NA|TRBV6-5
TGTGCCAGCAGTTACGGGTTGGGGACCACTGAAGCTTTCTTT
CASSYGLGTTEAFF
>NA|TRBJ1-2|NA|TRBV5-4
TGTGCCAGCAGCTCCGGGACGGTTGTTTTGAAGGAGGGCTACACCTTC
CASSSGTVVLKEGYTF
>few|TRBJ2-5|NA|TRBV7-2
TGTGCCAGCAGCTTAGAGGAGTACCAAGAGACCCAGTACTTC
CASSLEEYQETQYF
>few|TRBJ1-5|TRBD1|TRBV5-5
TGTGCCAGCAGCTTTGGGACAGCTTATCAGCCCCAGCATTTT
CASSFGTAYQPQHF
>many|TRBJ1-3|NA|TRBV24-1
TGTGCCACCAGTTGGGACGATGGTAAGAGGGGAAACACCATATATTTT
CATSWDDGKRGNTIYF
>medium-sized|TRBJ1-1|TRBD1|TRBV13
TGTGCCAGCAGCTCTGGACAGGGGCTGGCTTTCTTT
CASSSGQGLAFF
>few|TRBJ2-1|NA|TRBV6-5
TGTGCCAGCAGTTACTCGGGTAACTACGGCAATGAGCAGTTCTTC
CASSYSGNYGNEQFF
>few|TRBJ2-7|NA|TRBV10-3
TGTGCCATCAGGAGGGATTCCTACGAGCAGTACTTC
CAIRRDSYEQYF
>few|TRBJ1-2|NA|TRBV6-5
TGTGCCAGCAGTTACTCTACGAGTAGGGGGGACTATGGCTACACCTTC
CASSYSTSRGDYGYTF
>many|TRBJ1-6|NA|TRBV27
TGTGCCAGCAACGTACGGGGAGGGGATTCACCCCTCCACTTT
CASNVRGGDSPLHF
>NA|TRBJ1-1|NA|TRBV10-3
TGTGCCATCAGTGAGACGGTCTCCCTGAACACTGAAGCTTTCTTT
CAISETVSLNTEAFF
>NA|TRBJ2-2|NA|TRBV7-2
TGTGCCAGCAGCTTAGGCCTTAACACCGGGGAGCTGTTTTTT
CASSLGLNTGELFF
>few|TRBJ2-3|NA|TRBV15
TGTGCCACCAGCACAAACAGGGAAGGGACAGATACGCAGTATTTT
CATSTNREGTDTQYF
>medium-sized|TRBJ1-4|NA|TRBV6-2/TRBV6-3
TGTGCCAGCAGCCGTTCAGGCTCCGATGCAAAACTGTTTTTT
CASSRSGSDAKLFF
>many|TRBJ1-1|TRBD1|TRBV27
TGTGCCAGCGAGGACAGGGAGGGTATGAACACTGAAGCTTTCTTT
CASEDREGMNTEAFF
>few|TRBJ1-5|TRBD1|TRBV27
TGTGCCAGCACCGACAGGGGCGGTCAGCCCCAGCATTTT
CASTDRGGQPQHF
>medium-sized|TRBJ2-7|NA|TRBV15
TGTGCCACCAGCAGAGAACAGGGCTACGAGCAGTACTTC
CATSREQGYEQYF
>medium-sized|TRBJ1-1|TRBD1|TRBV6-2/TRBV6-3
TGTGCCAGCACCGGGACAGAAGCCATTGAAGCTTTCTTT
CASTGTEAIEAFF